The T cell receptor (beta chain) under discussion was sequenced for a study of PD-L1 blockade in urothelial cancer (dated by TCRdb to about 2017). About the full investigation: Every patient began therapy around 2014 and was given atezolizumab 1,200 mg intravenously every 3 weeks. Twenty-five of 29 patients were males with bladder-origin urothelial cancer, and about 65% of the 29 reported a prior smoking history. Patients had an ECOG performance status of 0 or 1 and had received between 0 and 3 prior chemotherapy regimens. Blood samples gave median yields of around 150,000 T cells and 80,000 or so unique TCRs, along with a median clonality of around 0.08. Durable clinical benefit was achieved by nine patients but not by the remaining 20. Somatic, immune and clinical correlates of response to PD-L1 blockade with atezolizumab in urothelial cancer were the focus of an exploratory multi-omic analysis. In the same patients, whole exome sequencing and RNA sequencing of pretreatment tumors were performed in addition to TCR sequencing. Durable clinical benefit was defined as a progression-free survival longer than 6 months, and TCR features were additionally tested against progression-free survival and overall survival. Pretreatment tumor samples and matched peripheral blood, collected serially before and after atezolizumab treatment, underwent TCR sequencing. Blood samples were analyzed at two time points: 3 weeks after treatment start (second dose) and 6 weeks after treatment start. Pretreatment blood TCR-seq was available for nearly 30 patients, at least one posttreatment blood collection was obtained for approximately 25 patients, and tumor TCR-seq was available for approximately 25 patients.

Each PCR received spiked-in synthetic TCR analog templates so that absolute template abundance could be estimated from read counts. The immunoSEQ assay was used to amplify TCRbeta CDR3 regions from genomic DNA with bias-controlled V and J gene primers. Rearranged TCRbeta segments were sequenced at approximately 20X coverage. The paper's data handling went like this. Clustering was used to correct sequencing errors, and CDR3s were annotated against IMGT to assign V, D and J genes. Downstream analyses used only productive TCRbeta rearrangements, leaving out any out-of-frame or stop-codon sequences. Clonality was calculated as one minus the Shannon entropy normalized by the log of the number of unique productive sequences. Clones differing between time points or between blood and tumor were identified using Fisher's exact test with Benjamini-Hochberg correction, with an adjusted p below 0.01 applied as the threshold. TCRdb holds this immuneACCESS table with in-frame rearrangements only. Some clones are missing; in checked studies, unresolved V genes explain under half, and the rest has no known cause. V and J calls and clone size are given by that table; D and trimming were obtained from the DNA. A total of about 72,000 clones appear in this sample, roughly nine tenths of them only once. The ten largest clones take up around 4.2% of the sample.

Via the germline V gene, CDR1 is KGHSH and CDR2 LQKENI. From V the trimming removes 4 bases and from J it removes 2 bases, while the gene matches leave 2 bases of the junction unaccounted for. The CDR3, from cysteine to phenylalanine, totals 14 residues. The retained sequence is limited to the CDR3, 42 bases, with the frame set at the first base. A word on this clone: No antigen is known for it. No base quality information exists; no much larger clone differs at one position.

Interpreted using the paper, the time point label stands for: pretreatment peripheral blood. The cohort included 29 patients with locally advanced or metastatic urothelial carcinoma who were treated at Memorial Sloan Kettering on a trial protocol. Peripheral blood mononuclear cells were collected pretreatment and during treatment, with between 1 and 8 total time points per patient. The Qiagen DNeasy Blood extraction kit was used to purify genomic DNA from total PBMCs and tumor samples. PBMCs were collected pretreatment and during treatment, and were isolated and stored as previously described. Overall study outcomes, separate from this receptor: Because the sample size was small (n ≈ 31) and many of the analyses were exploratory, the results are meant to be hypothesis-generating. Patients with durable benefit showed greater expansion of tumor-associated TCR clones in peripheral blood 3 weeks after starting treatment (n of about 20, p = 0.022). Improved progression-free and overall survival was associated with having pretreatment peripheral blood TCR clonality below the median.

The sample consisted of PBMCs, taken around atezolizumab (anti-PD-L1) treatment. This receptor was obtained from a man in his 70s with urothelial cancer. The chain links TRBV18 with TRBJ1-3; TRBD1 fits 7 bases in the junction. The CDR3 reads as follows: CASSQGQAGNTIYF. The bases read TGTGCCAGCTCACAAGGACAGGCTGGAAACACCATATATTTT.